The entry that follows covers one TCR beta chain sequence. The sample belongs to a study of cytomegalovirus exposure and HLA in healthy donors. Whole-study context: From donors who were HLA-typed, an early data release held approximately 91 million unique TCRs.

V lost 5 bases, J lost 9 bases, and 10 bases stayed unmatched. Germline CDR1 is GTSNPN and CDR2 is SVGIG (reference sequence). This CDR3 region has 13 residues. Primers: 60 Vbeta forward and 13 Jbeta reverse. The assay was immunoSEQ multiplex PCR, and TCRdb's table has in-frame clones only and misses some. This table has about 100,000 clones, approximately 79% appearing once. The clonotype was recovered from a woman in her thirties or forties in good health and CMV-seropositive. The sequenced sample was PBMCs. The chain combines TRBV30 with TRBJ2-7; 10 bases are shared with TRBD1. The CDR3 coding sequence is TGTGCCTGGGGGACGGGACAGGGGATTAGGCAGTACTTC. As protein: CAWGTGQGIRQYF.